The clone carrying this T cell receptor (beta chain) was counted at least ten times. This sample is part of a study of regulatory T cells in long-lasting Graves disease. Construction of the TCR beta libraries employed iRepertoire HTBI primers in conjunction with Arm-PCR of CDR3 regions. Using its own MiXCR run on the multiplex PCR reads, TCRdb lists one record per CDR3 protein. Of about 540,000 distinct CDR3 sequences in the sample, approximately 12% are singletons; the top ten hold 8% to 10%. J lost 4 bases, V lost 4 bases, and 8 bases had no gene match. This CDR3 spans 15 amino acids. Germline V gene data show CDR1 as SGHRS and CDR2 as YFSETQ. Indicated time point: newly diagnosed GD, antithyroid drugs for less than 3 months. There was RNA extracted from PBMCs, and the TCR library was made from it. The sample also formed part of further work on T cells in Graves' hyperthyroidism and ophthalmopathy. That source notes: Recently diagnosed hyperthyroidism of less than 2 months' duration affected patients aged 18 to 65.

J is TRBJ2-4 and V is TRBV5-1, with 7 bases fitting TRBD1. The sample consisted of peripheral blood mononuclear cells (PBMCs), taken at new diagnosis, from a patient treated with antithyroid drugs. The receptor was derived from a man aged 30 to 39 with Graves disease. This CDR3 is CASSPVPGQKNIQYF. CDR3 DNA: TGCGCCAGCAGCCCAGTCCCGGGACAGAAAAACATTCAGTACTTC.